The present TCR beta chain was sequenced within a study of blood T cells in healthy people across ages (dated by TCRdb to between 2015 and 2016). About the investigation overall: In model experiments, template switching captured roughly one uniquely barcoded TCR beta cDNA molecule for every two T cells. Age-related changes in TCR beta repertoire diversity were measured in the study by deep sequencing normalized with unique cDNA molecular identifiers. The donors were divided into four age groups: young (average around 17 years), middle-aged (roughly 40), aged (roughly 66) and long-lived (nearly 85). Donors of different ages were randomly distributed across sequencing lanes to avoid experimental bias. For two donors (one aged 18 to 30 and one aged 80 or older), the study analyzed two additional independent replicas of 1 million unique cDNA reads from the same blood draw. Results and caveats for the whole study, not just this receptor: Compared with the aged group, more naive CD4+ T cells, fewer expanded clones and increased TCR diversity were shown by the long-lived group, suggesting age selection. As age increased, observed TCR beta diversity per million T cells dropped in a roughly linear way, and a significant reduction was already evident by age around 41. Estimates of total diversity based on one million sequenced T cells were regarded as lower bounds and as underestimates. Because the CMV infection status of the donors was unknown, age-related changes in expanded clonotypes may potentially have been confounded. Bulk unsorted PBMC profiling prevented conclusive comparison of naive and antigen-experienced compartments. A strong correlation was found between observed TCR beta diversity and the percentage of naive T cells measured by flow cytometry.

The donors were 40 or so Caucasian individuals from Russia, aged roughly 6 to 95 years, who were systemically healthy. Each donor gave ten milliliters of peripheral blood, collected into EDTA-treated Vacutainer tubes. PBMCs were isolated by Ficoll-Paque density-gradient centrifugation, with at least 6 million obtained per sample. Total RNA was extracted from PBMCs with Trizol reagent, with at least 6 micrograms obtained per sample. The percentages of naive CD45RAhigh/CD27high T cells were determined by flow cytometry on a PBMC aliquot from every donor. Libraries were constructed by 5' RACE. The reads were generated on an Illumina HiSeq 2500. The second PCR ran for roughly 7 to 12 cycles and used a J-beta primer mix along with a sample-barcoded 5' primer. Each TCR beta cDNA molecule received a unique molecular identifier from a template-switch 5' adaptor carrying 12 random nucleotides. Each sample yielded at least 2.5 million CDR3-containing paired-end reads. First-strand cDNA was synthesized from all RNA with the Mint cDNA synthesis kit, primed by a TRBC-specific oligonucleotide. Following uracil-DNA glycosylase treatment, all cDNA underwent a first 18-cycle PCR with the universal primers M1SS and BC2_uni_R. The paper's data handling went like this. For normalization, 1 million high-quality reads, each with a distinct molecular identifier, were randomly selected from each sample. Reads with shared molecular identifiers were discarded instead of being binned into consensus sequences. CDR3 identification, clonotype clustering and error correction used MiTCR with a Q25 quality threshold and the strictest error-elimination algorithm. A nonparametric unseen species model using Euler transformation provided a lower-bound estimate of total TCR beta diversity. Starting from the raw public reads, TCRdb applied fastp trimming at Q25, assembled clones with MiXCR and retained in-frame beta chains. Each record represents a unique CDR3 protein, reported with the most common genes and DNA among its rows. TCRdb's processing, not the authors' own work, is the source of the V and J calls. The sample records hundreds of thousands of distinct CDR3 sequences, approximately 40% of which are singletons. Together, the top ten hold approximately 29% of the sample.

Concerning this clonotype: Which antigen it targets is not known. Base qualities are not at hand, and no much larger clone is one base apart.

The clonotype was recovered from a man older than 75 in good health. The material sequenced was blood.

This receptor has the CDR3 CASSPSERGSTEAFF. The nucleotide sequence is TGTGCCAGCAGCCCTTCGGAAAGGGGCAGCACTGAAGCTTTCTTT. Recombination linked TRBV7-9 to TRBJ1-1; a tentative D match to TRBD1 spans 5 bases. Reading the germline V gene (reference sequence) gives CDR1 SEHNR and CDR2 FQNEAQ. The CDR3 measures 15 amino acids from cysteine to phenylalanine. Only CDR3 DNA is held: 45 bases, read in frame from base 1. Trimming takes 5 bases from V and 4 bases from J, and the germline ends sit 17 bases apart.